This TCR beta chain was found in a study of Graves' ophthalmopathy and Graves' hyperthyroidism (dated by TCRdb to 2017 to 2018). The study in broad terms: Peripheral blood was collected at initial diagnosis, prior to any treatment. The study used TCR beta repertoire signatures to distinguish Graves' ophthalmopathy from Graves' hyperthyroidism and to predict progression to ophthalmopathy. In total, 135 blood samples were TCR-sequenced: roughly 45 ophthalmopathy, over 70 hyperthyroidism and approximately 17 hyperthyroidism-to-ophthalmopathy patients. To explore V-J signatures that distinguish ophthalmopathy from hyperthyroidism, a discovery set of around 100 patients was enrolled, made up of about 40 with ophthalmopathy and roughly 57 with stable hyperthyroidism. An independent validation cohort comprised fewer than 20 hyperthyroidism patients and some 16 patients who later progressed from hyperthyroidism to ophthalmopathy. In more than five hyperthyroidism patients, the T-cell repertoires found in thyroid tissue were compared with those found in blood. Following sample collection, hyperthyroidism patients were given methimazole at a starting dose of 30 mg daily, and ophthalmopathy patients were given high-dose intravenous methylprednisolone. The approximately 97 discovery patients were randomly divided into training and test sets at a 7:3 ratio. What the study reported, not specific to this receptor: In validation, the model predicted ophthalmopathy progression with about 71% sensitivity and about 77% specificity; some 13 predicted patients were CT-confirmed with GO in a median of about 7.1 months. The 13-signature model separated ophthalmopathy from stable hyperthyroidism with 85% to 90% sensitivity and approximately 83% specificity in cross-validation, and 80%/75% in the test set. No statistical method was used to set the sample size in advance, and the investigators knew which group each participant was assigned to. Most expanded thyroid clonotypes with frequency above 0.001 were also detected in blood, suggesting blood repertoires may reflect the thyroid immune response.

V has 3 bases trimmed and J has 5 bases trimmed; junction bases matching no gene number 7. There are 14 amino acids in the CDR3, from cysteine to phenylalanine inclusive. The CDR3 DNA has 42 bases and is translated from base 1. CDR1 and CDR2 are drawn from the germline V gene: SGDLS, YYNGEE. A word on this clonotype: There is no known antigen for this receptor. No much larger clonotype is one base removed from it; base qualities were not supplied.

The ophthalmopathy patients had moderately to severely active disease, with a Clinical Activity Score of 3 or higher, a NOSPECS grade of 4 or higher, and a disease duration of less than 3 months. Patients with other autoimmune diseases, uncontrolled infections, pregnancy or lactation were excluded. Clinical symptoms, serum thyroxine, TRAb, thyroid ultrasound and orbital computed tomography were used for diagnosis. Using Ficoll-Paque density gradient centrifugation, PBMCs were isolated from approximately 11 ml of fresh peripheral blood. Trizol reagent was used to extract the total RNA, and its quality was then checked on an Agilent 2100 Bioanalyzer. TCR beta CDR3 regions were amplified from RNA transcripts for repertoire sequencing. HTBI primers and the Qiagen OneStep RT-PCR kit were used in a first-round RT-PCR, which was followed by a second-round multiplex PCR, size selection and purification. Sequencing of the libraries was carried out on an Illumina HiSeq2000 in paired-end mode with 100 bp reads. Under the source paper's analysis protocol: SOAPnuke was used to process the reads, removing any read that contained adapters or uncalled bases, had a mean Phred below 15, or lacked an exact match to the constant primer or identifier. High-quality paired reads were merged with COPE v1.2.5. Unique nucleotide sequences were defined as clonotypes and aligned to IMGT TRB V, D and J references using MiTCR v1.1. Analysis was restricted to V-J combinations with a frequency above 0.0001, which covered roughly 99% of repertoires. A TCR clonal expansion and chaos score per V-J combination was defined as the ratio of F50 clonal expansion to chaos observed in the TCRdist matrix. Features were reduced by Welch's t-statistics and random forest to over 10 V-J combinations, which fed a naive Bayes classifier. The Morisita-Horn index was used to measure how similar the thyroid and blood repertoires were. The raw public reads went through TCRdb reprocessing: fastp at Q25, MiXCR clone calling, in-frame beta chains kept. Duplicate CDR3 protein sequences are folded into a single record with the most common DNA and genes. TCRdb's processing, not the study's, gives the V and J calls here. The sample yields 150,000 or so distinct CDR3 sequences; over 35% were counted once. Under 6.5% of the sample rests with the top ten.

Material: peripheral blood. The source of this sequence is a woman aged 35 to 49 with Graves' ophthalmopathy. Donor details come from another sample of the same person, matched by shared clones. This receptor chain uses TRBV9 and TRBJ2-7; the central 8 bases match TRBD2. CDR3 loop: CASSEGAGVNEQYF. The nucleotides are TGTGCCAGCAGCGAGGGAGCGGGAGTCAACGAGCAGTACTTC.